The subject of this entry is one TCR beta chain. Germline values: CDR1 KGHSY, CDR2 FQNENV. Trimming removed 4 bases from V and 3 bases from J; junction bases left unmatched: 7. The CDR3 length is 15 residues. Produced via immunoSEQ multiplex PCR; TCRdb's table is partial and in-frame only. The sample yields more than 60,000 clones, around 86% seen once. The data originate from a study of OX40 agonist ivuxolimab in advanced cancers. Overall study context: Every 2 weeks, ivuxolimab was infused into the patients intravenously at between 0.01 and 10 mg/kg.

The chain combines TRBV16 with TRBJ2-3; 7 nucleotides agree with TRBD1. The sequenced sample was CD4+ or CD8+ T cells sorted from blood, obtained in a trial of the OX40 agonist ivuxolimab. This clonotype was sampled from an adult with an advanced solid tumor such as melanoma, head and neck, liver or kidney cancer. This chain's CDR3 is CASSLTGYGTDTQYF. The DNA of the CDR3 is TGTGCCAGCAGCCTGACAGGGTATGGGACAGATACGCAGTATTTT.